Presented here are 8 T cell receptor beta chains from one specimen sequenced in a study of T cell repertoires in cytomegalovirus infection. TCRdb re-called the reads through MiXCR, storing one row per CDR3 protein. The sample comprises about 740,000 distinct CDR3 sequences, 35% of which are singletons, and around 2.8% rests with the top ten. Sequenced input: PBMCs. The receptors stem from a human donor in good health (CMV status not recorded). Some clones in this sample may be carry-over from other donors' samples.

V usage is TRBV6-6 and J usage is TRBJ2-1; 10 bases agree with TRBD2. The CDR3 sequence is 16 residues long. V lost 6 bases, J lost 6 bases, and 11 bases stayed unmatched. CDR1 MNHNY and CDR2 SVGAGI come from the germline V gene (reference sequence). The CDR3 sequence: CASSFEAGGRGNEQFF. CDR3 in DNA: TGTGCCAGCAGCTTCGAAGCGGGGGGGAGGGGCAATGAGCAGTTCTTC.

The rearrangement links TRBV14 to TRBJ2-1; 7 bases fit TRBD2. V lost 3 bases and J lost 8; bases outside the gene matches: 4. The CDR3 length is 13 residues. Germline V gene lookup returns CDR1 SGHDN and CDR2 FVKESK. CDR3 sequence reads: CASSQGGSYEQFF. The CDR3 DNA sequence: TGTGCCAGCAGCCAGGGCGGGAGTTATGAGCAGTTCTTC.

The gene calls are TRBV5-6 and TRBJ1-1; D is uncertain. Germline V gene lookup returns CDR1 SGHDT and CDR2 YYEEEE. The V end lost 4 bases, the J end lost 3 bases, and 10 bases lay between the germline ends. The CDR3 has 13 amino acids. The CDR3 protein is CASSPWSDTEAFF. CDR3 in DNA: TGTGCCAGCAGCCCTTGGTCGGACACTGAAGCTTTCTTT.

The chain has TRBV9 and TRBJ2-3; possible D gene TRBD2, 6 bases. Germline CDR1 reads SGDLS; CDR2 reads YYNGEE. The length of the CDR3 is 16 residues. V was trimmed by 3 bases and J by 3 bases, leaving 17 bases between them. The CDR3 DNA follows: TGTGCCAGCAGCGAAAGCGTTCCGGGGGTTACAGATACGCAGTATTTT. Protein: CASSESVPGVTDTQYF.

As for this clonotype: At one end, the junction sequence differs from germline, possibly due to a read error. The V and J genes are TRBV30 and TRBJ2-5; D uncertain. This CDR3 spans 13 amino acids. Germline V gene lookup returns CDR1 GTSNPN and CDR2 SVGIG (reference sequence). The CDR3 DNA is TGTCCCTGGAGTAAGAGGCTAAGACGGACCCAGTACTTC. As protein: CPWSKRLRRTQYF.

The rearrangement uses TRBV28 and TRBJ2-7; tentatively, D is TRBD1 or TRBD2 (5 bases each). The CDR3 totals 15 residues. Germline CDR1 MDHEN, CDR2 SYDVKM. Trimming removed 10 bases at V and 2 bases at J, with 21 bases between. CDR3: CATPRAPGTAYEQYF. In DNA form, the CDR3 reads TGTGCCACTCCCAGGGCTCCGGGAACCGCCTACGAGCAGTACTTC.

This clonotype was recorded at least ten times. V gene TRBV12-3 or TRBV12-4 combines with J gene TRBJ2-1; 8 nucleotides agree with TRBD2. The CDR3 length is 13 residues. After removal of 3 bases from V and 8 bases from J, the junction contained 3 bases not matched to a gene. DNA for the CDR3: TGTGCCAGCAGTTTTACTAGCGGCGATGAGCAGTTCTTC. Protein sequence: CASSFTSGDEQFF.

This clonotype was seen only a few times. The V gene is TRBV2, the J gene TRBJ2-7, with a tentative D call TRBD1 (5 bases). This CDR3 contains 12 residues. Trimming removed 5 bases from V and 2 bases from J, with 7 bases in between. CDR1 is SNHLY and CDR2 is FYNNEI in the germline V gene. The CDR3 DNA reads TGTGCCAGCAGTAGACAGCCCTACGAGCAGTACTTC. Translating it yields CASSRQPYEQYF.